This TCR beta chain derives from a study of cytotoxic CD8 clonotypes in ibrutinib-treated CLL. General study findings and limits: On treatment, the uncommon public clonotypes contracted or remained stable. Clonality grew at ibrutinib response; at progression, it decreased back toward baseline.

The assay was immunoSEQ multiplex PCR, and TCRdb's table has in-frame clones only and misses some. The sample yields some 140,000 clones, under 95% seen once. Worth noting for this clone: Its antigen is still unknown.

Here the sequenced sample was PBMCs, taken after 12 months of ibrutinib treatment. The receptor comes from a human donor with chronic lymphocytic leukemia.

CDR3 nucleotide sequence: TGTGCCAGCAGCTCACAGGGGACCGGGGCCAACGTCCTGACTTTC. Encoded protein: CASSSQGTGANVLTF. This chain connects TRBV7-3 to TRBJ2-6, with 7 bases that match TRBD1. This CDR3 is built from 15 residues. Germline values: CDR1 SGHTA, CDR2 FQGTGA. The ends lost 4 bases at V and 4 bases at J; junction bases unmatched: 4.